This T cell receptor (beta chain) was obtained from a study of blood T cell repertoires in COVID-19. On the study more broadly: T cells, B-cell-depleted T cells, or PBMCs provided the cDNA or gDNA that served as material.

The CDR3 has 18 amino acids. Germline V CDR1 and CDR2: SGHRS, YFSETQ. V lost 1 base and J 3 bases, leaving 19 bases between the germline ends. Assay used: immunoSEQ multiplex PCR; TCRdb lists only in-frame clones, some missing. This table has approximately 94,000 clones, approximately 82% appearing once. This sequence joins TRBV5-1 and TRBJ1-4; unclear D gene. What was sequenced was peripheral blood. The clonotype originates from a man in his 60s with acute or convalescent COVID-19. The CDR3 region has the DNA TGCGCCAGCAGCTTGTACGGGCGCGGGCGTGGACCTAATGAAAAACTGTTTTTT. This sequence encodes CASSLYGRGRGPNEKLFF.